Listed below are T cell receptor beta chains from one sample, sequenced in a study of CD8+ T cells in alopecia areata. TCRdb keeps only in-frame clones here, not all; method: immunoSEQ multiplex PCR. Among 90,000 to 120,000 clones listed, approximately 63% were seen once. The specimen was CD8+ T cells sorted from blood. These TCRs come from a human donor in good health. Each CDR3 is given with its conserved first and last residue. Each record gives: J gene, V gene, CDR3 protein.

J: TRBJ2-3; V: TRBV5-1; CDR3: CASSLAGATSTDTQYF
J: TRBJ1-1; V: TRBV5-4; CDR3: CASSPRGTGNTEAFF
J: TRBJ2-3; V: TRBV4-3; CDR3: CASSLQDGHWGTEATDTQYF
J: TRBJ1-1; V: TRBV2; CDR3: CASSVLGPAEAFF
J: TRBJ2-7; V: TRBV19; CDR3: CASSAGLSYEQYF
J: TRBJ1-4; V: TRBV5-1; CDR3: CASSLLGGEKLFF
J: TRBJ2-2; V: TRBV6-6; CDR3: CASSYRTLNTGELFF
J: TRBJ2-2; V: TRBV30; CDR3: CAGGTVNTGELFF
J: TRBJ1-1; V: TRBV28; CDR3: CASSFRQGGTEAFF
J: TRBJ2-1; V: TRBV7-8; CDR3: CASRSHRDSSYNEQFF
J: TRBJ2-7; V: TRBV7-9; CDR3: CASSYTSGGYYEQYF
J: TRBJ2-5; V: TRBV6-5; CDR3: CASSYYSGEETQYF
J: TRBJ2-5; V: TRBV29-1; CDR3: CSVMRRGDDQETQYF
J: TRBJ2-2; V: TRBV4-3; CDR3: CASSQDEPGGYTGELFF
J: TRBJ2-1; V: TRBV30; CDR3: CAWRAKGLVSNEQFF
J: TRBJ1-5; V: TRBV6-5; CDR3: CASRSGTGYQPQHF
J: TRBJ2-3; V: TRBV7-9; CDR3: CASSQGGGNTDTQYF
J: TRBJ2-1; V: TRBV29-1; CDR3: CSATSYNEQFF